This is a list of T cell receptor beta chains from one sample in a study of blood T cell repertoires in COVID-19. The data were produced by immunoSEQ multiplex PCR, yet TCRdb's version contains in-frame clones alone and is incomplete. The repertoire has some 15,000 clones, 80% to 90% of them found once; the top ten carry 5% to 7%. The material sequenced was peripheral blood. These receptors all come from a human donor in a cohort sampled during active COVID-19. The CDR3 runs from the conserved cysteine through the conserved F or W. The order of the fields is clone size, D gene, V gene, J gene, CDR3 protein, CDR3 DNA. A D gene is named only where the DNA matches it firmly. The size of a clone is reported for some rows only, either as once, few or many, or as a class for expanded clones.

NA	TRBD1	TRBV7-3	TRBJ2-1	CASSLTGTGKYNEQFF	TGTGCCAGCAGCTTAACGGGGACAGGGAAATACAATGAGCAGTTCTTC
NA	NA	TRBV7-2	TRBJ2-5	CASSSLEGPEETQYF	TGTGCCAGCAGCTCCTTGGAGGGTCCAGAAGAGACCCAGTACTTC
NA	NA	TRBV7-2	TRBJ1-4	CASSLARAGPATNEKLFF	TGTGCCAGCAGCTTAGCGCGGGCAGGACCTGCAACTAATGAAAAACTGTTTTTT
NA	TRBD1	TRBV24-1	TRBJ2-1	CATSGYRGEQFF	TGTGCCACCAGTGGCTACAGGGGGGAGCAGTTCTTC
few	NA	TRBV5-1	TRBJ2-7	CATRGGANNNEQYF	TGCGCCACCAGGGGAGGGGCGAATAATAACGAGCAGTACTTC
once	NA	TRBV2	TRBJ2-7	CASTSHTFSYEQYF	TGTGCCAGCACTTCACACACCTTCTCCTACGAGCAGTACTTC
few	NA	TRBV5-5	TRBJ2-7	CASRTGYNSYEQYF	TGTGCCAGCCGAACAGGGTATAACTCCTACGAGCAGTACTTC
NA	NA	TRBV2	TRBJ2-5	CASSSRRQETQYF	TGTGCCAGCAGTTCTCGGCGGCAAGAGACCCAGTACTTC
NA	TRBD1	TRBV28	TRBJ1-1	CASSSTGDSTEAFF	TGTGCCAGCAGTTCGACTGGGGACAGCACTGAAGCTTTCTTT
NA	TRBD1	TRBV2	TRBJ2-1	CASSEAEGARQFF	TGTGCCAGCAGTGAAGCCGAGGGGGCGAGGCAGTTCTTC
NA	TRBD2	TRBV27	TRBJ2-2	CASSLGLAVGELFF	TGTGCCAGCAGTTTAGGCCTAGCGGTCGGGGAGCTGTTTTTT
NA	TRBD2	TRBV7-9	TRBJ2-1	CASSLTSGFENNEQFF	TGTGCCAGCAGCTTAACTAGCGGATTCGAGAACAATGAGCAGTTCTTC
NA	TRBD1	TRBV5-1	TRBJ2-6	CASTRTGSGANVLTF	TGCGCCAGCACACGGACAGGCTCTGGGGCCAACGTCCTGACTTTC
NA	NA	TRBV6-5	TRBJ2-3	CASSYQGRTDTQYF	TGTGCCAGCAGTTACCAGGGGAGAACAGATACGCAGTATTTT
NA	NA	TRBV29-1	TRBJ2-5	CSARRTWTQETQYF	TGCAGCGCCCGAAGGACTTGGACGCAAGAGACCCAGTACTTC
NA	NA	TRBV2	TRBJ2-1	CASGGGQLYNEQFF	TGTGCCAGCGGTGGGGGGCAGCTCTACAATGAGCAGTTCTTC
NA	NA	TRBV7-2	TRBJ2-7	CASCRGSEEEQYF	TGTGCCAGCTGCCGGGGGAGCGAGGAGGAGCAGTACTTC
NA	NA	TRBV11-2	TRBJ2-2	CASSRKGGGASNTGELFF	TGTGCCAGCAGCCGCAAGGGTGGCGGGGCCTCGAACACCGGGGAGCTGTTTTTT
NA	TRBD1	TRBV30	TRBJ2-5	CAWSKGRGLETQYF	TGTGCCTGGAGCAAGGGCAGGGGGCTTGAGACCCAGTACTTC
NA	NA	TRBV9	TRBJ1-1	CASSFGTGGTEAFF	TGTGCCAGCAGCTTTGGGACCGGAGGGACTGAAGCTTTCTTT
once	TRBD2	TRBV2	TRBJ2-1	CASMIAGGDEQFF	TGTGCCAGCATGATAGCGGGAGGCGATGAGCAGTTCTTC
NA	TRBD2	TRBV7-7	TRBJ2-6	CASSLEPSGSGGANVLTF	TGTGCCAGCAGCTTAGAGCCTAGCGGGAGCGGAGGGGCCAACGTCCTGACTTTC
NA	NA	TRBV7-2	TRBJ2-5	CASSLGQGWETQYF	TGTGCCAGCAGCTTAGGGCAGGGGTGGGAGACCCAGTACTTC
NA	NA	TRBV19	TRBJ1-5	CASSLTLDSSTQPQHF	TGTGCCAGTAGTCTCACCCTGGACAGTTCGACCCAGCCCCAGCATTTT
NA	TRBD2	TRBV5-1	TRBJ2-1	CASSPGGADNEQFF	TGCGCCAGCAGCCCCGGGGGGGCCGACAATGAGCAGTTCTTC
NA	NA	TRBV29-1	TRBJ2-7	CSVEVTTYEQYF	TGCAGCGTTGAGGTCACTACCTACGAGCAGTACTTC
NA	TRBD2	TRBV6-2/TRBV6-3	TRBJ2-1	CASSLLSGKVEQFF	TGTGCCAGCAGCCTGCTTAGCGGGAAGGTTGAGCAGTTCTTC
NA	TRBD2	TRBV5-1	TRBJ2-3	CASSGDLAGTDTQYF	TGCGCCAGCAGCGGGGACCTAGCGGGCACAGATACGCAGTATTTT
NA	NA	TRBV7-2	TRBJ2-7	CASSSAYEQYF	TGTGCCAGCAGCTCAGCCTACGAGCAGTACTTC
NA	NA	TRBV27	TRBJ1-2	CASSLTTPDYGYTF	TGTGCCAGCAGTTTAACAACCCCAGACTATGGCTACACCTTC
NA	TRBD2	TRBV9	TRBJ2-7	CASSIGTSMREQYF	TGTGCCAGCAGCATCGGGACTAGCATGCGCGAGCAGTACTTC
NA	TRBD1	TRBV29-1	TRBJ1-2	CSDSGQGTNYGYTF	TGCAGCGACTCGGGACAGGGTACTAACTATGGCTACACCTTC
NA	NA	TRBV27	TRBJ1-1	CASSVTAEAFF	TGTGCCAGCAGTGTGACAGCTGAAGCTTTCTTT
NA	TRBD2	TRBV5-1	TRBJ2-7	CASSPGLAREQYF	TGCGCCAGCAGCCCCGGACTAGCTCGCGAGCAGTACTTC
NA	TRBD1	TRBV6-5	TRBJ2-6	CASSPDRAGANVLTF	TGTGCCAGCAGTCCTGACAGGGCTGGGGCCAACGTCCTGACTTTC
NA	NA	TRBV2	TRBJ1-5	CASSEGGPNQPQHF	TGTGCCAGCAGTGAGGGGGGGCCTAATCAGCCCCAGCATTTT
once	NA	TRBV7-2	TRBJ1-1	CASSFLNTEAFF	TGTGCCAGCAGCTTCCTAAACACTGAAGCTTTCTTT
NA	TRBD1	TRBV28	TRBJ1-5	CASRTGQSSNQPQHF	TGTGCCAGCAGGACGGGACAGTCTAGCAATCAGCCCCAGCATTTT
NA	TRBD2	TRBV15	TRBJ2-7	CATSSQREGRHEQYF	TGTGCCACCAGCAGCCAGCGGGAGGGCCGCCACGAGCAGTACTTC
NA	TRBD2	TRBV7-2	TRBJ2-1	CASSLGLAGYNEQFF	TGTGCCAGCAGCTTGGGACTAGCGGGATACAATGAGCAGTTCTTC
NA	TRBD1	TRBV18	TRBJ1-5	CASSLATGKNQPQHF	TGTGCCAGCTCCCTGGCGACAGGGAAGAATCAGCCCCAGCATTTT
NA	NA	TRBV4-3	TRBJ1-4	CASSRDPTATNEKLFF	TGCGCCAGCAGCCGAGACCCGACAGCAACTAATGAAAAACTGTTTTTT
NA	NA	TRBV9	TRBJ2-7	CASSVAQGSYEQYF	TGTGCCAGCAGCGTAGCTCAGGGGTCCTACGAGCAGTACTTC
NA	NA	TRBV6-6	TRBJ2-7	CASRSTGGHYEQYF	TGTGCCAGCAGGTCCACCGGCGGCCACTACGAGCAGTACTTC
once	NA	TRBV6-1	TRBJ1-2	CASSEAGWNGYTF	TGTGCCAGCAGTGAGGCAGGCTGGAATGGCTACACCTTC
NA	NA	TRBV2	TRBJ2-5	CASSDGRGWSRETQYF	TGTGCCAGCAGTGACGGTAGAGGCTGGTCACGGGAGACCCAGTACTTC
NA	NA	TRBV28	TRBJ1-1	CASSLRQEITEAFF	TGTGCCAGCAGTTTGAGACAGGAAATCACTGAAGCTTTCTTT
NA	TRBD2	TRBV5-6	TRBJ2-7	CASSLSGTSLSGQYF	TGTGCCAGCAGCCTTTCGGGGACTAGTCTTTCTGGGCAGTACTTC
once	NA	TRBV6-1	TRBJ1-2	CASSEDRGNYGYTF	TGTGCCAGCAGTGAAGATCGGGGAAACTATGGCTACACCTTC
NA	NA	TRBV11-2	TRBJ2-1	CASSLEISSYNEQFF	TGTGCCAGCAGCTTGGAGATTAGCTCCTACAATGAGCAGTTCTTC
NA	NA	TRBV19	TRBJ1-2	CASSPGGEYIGYTF	TGTGCCAGTAGCCCTGGGGGGGAGTACATCGGCTACACCTTC
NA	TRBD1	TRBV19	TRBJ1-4	CASTKGQGNEKLFF	TGTGCCAGTACCAAGGGACAGGGTAATGAAAAACTGTTTTTT
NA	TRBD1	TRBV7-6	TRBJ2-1	CASSLEGAWGWVSNEQFF	TGTGCCAGCAGCTTAGAGGGGGCGTGGGGATGGGTGAGCAATGAGCAGTTCTTC
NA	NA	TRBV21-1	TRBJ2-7	CASSKLGRGDEQYF	TGTGCCAGCAGCAAACTGGGCAGGGGGGACGAGCAGTACTTC
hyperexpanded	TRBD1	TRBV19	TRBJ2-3	CASSIRTGEEDTQYF	TGTGCCAGTAGTATTAGGACAGGGGAAGAAGATACGCAGTATTTT
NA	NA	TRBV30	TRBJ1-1	CAWRRDSWPGTEAFF	TGTGCCTGGCGAAGAGACTCCTGGCCGGGCACTGAAGCTTTCTTT
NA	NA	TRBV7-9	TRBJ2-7	CASSLGGGEQYF	TGTGCCAGCAGCTTAGGGGGAGGAGAGCAGTACTTC
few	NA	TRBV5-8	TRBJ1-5	CASVLVVLNQPQHF	TGTGCCAGCGTCTTGGTAGTGCTCAATCAGCCCCAGCATTTT
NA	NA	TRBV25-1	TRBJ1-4	CASNQGGEKLFF	TGTGCCAGCAACCAGGGTGGCGAAAAACTGTTTTTT
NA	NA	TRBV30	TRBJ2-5	CAWSLGQFQETQYF	TGTGCCTGGAGTCTAGGACAGTTCCAAGAGACCCAGTACTTC